These 2 T cell receptor beta chains share one sample of origin, sequenced in a study of cytomegalovirus exposure and HLA in healthy donors. Libraries were prepared by immunoSEQ multiplex PCR; TCRdb keeps only in-frame clonotypes and omits some of them. The data contain under 400,000 clones, over 75% of them singletons. The sample was PBMCs. These receptor sequences come from a man aged 25 to 40 in good health and CMV-seronegative.

The rearrangement links TRBV27 to TRBJ1-5; tentatively, D is TRBD1 (5 bases). V was cut by 4 bases and J by 2 bases, with 15 bases left in between. The V gene's germline CDR1 is MNHEY and CDR2 SMNVEV (reference sequence). This CDR3 region has 16 residues. The CDR3 coding sequence is TGTGCCAGCAGTTCCCGTCGGACGGGGGGCAATCAGCCCCAGCATTTT. Translated: CASSSRRTGGNQPQHF.

This chain links TRBV18 with TRBJ1-4; perhaps TRBD1 as D (5 bases). The CDR3 extends over 16 amino acids. Trimming removed 2 bases from V and 4 bases from J, with 14 bases in between. CDR1 KGHSH and CDR2 LQKENI come from the germline V gene. CDR3 protein: CASSPWAAGLNEKLFF. As DNA, the CDR3 is TGTGCCAGCTCACCATGGGCGGCAGGGCTTAATGAAAAACTGTTTTTT.